Listed here are 26 T cell receptor beta chains from one sample, sequenced in a study of T cells in Graves' hyperthyroidism and ophthalmopathy. RNA transcripts gave rise to amplified TCR beta CDR3 regions. HTBI primers drove first-round RT-PCR of the TCR CDR3. TCRdb re-analysed the multiplex PCR reads in MiXCR, keeping a single row per CDR3 protein. The sample consists of a few hundred thousand distinct CDR3 sequences, over 15% of them appearing once. The sequenced sample consisted of blood. The receptor set was obtained from a woman aged 55-75 years with Graves' ophthalmopathy.

This clonotype has a count of ten or more. The chain links TRBV7-9 to TRBJ1-1; D call uncertain. Trimming removed 4 bases at V and 0 bases at J, with 12 bases between. The CDR3 is 15 amino acids. CDR1 and CDR2 (germline): SEHNR, FQNEAQ (reference sequence). The CDR3 coding sequence is TGTGCCAGCAGCTCACAAGTACTCTTGAACACTGAAGCTTTCTTT. Its translation is CASSSQVLLNTEAFF. Full variable domain (rest looked up from reference TRBV7-9 and TRBJ1-1): DTGVSQNPRHKITKRGQNVTFRCDPISEHNRLYWYRQTLGQGPEFLTYFQNEAQLEKSRLLSDRFSAERPKGSFSTLEIQRTEQGDSAMYLCASSSQVLLNTEAFFGQGTRLTVV.

The table lists this clonotype with many counts. The chain has TRBV12-3 or TRBV12-4 and TRBJ2-2; D unresolved. Trimming removed 8 bases from V and 0 bases from J, with 10 bases in between. The CDR3 is 14 residues long. The CDR3 DNA reads TGTGCCAGCGGCTATCACGCGAACACCGGGGAGCTGTTTTTT. Translation: CASGYHANTGELFF.

This clonotype was recorded many times. This chain links TRBV4-3 with TRBJ2-7, with D possibly being TRBD2 (5 bases). The CDR3 contains 14 residues. In germline, CDR1 is LGHNA, CDR2 YSLEER. V was shortened by 3 bases and J by 6 bases, with 15 bases between the two germline ends. Here the CDR3 DNA reads TGCGCCAGCAGCCATGTATTGAGAGAGGGCGAGCAGTACTTC. Protein sequence: CASSHVLREGEQYF.

This clonotype turned up a few times. The chain links TRBV30 to TRBJ1-2; D possibly corresponds to TRBD1 (5 bases). Germline assignment: CDR1 GTSNPN and CDR2 SVGIG (reference sequence). Trimming removed 2 bases from V and 0 bases from J, with 22 bases in between. The CDR3 length is 18 residues. The CDR3 spells CAWSIPGARSMTNYGYTF. The CDR3, as DNA: TGTGCCTGGAGTATCCCCGGGGCCCGCTCAATGACTAACTATGGCTACACCTTC.

The rearrangement uses TRBV5-4 and TRBJ1-2; perhaps TRBD1 as D (5 bases). The CDR3 runs to 15 residues. The V end was cut by 1 base, the J end by 1 base, with 11 bases between. Per germline, CDR1 SGHNT and CDR2 YYREEE (reference sequence). Here the CDR3 reads CASSLSGTDNYGYTF. CDR3 nucleotide sequence: TGTGCCAGCAGCTTGTCCGGGACTGATAACTATGGCTACACCTTC. Full variable domain (remainder filled in from reference TRBV5-4 and TRBJ1-2): ETGVTQSPTHLIKTRGQQVTLRCSSQSGHNTVSWYQQALGQGPQFIFQYYREEENGRGNFPPRFSGLQFPNYSSELNVNALELDDSALYLCASSLSGTDNYGYTFGSGTRLTVV.

A remark on this clonotype: The junction shows a germline mismatch at one end, possibly a read error. The V call is TRBV7-9, the J call TRBJ1-2; possibly TRBD1 for D (5 bases). Germline CDR1 reads SEHNR; CDR2 reads FQNEAQ (reference sequence). This CDR3 contains 14 residues. The CDR3 spells CVSSPGTENYGYTF. CDR3 nucleotide sequence: TGTGTCAGCAGCCCGGGGACCGAGAACTATGGCTACACCTTC.

The rearrangement uses TRBV10-3 and TRBJ2-4, with 9 bases that match TRBD2. Trimming took 3 bases from V and 7 from J; bases not matched to a gene: 4. The CDR3 loop spans 14 amino acids. CDR1 ENHRY and CDR2 SYGVKD come from the germline V gene. The CDR3 DNA follows: TGTGCCATCAGTGATAGCGGGAGAACGAACATTCAGTACTTC. Its translation is CAISDSGRTNIQYF.

The table lists this clonotype with many counts. CDR3 sequence: CSARDTSGNTIYF. The CDR3 DNA reads as TGCAGTGCTAGAGATACCTCCGGAAACACCATATATTTT. The chain carries TRBV20-1 and TRBJ1-3; D is unclear. The germline V gene encodes CDR1 DFQATT and CDR2 SNEGSKA (reference sequence). The CDR3 runs to 13 residues. V dropped 0 bases and J dropped 4 bases, with 7 bases sitting between them.

This clonotype was seen many times. The rearrangement links TRBV20-1 to TRBJ2-7; 9 bases agree with TRBD1. The V gene end was trimmed by 4 bases and the J gene end by 5 bases; junction bases not matched to a gene: 6. Germline V gene lookup returns CDR1 DFQATT and CDR2 SNEGSKA (reference sequence). The CDR3 consists of 13 residues. The CDR3 loop reads CSANPGQGNEQYF. CDR3 bases: TGCAGTGCTAATCCGGGACAGGGCAACGAGCAGTACTTC.

This clonotype occurred many times. The chain has TRBV20-1 and TRBJ1-1; TRBD1 matches 8 bases. This CDR3 region has 13 residues. V gave up 1 base and J gave up 7 bases; unmatched junction bases: 5. Germline CDR1 DFQATT, CDR2 SNEGSKA (reference sequence). The CDR3 reads CSARVQGGYEAFF. Written as DNA, the CDR3 is TGCAGTGCTAGAGTACAGGGGGGGTATGAAGCTTTCTTT.

The chain links TRBV5-4 to TRBJ1-3, with 7 bases fitting TRBD1. CDR1 is SGHNT and CDR2 is YYREEE in the germline V gene (reference sequence). V shed 7 bases, J shed 2 bases, and the junction held 18 bases outside the gene matches. The CDR3 has 18 amino acids. In DNA form, the CDR3 reads TGTGCCAGCGGACTAAAAACGACAGGGCGGGCTCCTGGAAACACCATATATTTT. Translated: CASGLKTTGRAPGNTIYF.

This clonotype was observed at least ten times. The chain links TRBV18 to TRBJ2-3; possible D gene TRBD1, 6 bases. V was cut by 1 base and J by 2 bases, with 10 bases left in between. This CDR3 is built from 15 residues. CDR1 KGHSH and CDR2 LQKENI come from the germline V gene. The CDR3, as DNA: TGTGCCAGCTCACCACGGGGACACCTCACAGATACGCAGTATTTT. This gives the protein CASSPRGHLTDTQYF. The complete variable domain, with remaining parts taken from reference TRBV18 and TRBJ2-3, reads NAGVMQNPRHLVRRRGQEARLRCSPMKGHSHVYWYRQLPEEGLKFMVYLQKENIIDESGMPKERFSAEFPKEGPSILRIQQVVRGDSAAYFCASSPRGHLTDTQYFGPGTRLTVL.

This clonotype has at least ten counts. The chain is built from TRBV19 and TRBJ2-5, with D tentatively TRBD2 (5 bases). The CDR3 has 16 residues. V lost 5 bases and J 1 base, leaving 17 bases between the germline ends. Germline lookup yields CDR1 LNHDA and CDR2 SQIVND (reference sequence). CDR3 residues: CASSRGLRRIQETQYF. CDR3 nucleotides: TGTGCCAGTAGTCGCGGGCTAAGACGGATCCAAGAGACCCAGTACTTC.

This clonotype was seen repeatedly, ten times or more. With a much larger clone just one base away, this may be a read error. The V and J genes are TRBV4-2 and TRBJ1-1; no definite D call. V lost 0 bases and J lost 1, with 6 bases in between. The CDR3 spans 14 residues. Per the germline V gene, CDR1 is LGHNA and CDR2 is YNFKEQ. CDR3 sequence (DNA): TGTGCCAGCAGCCAAGAGGAGGGGAACACTGAAGCTTTCTTT. The encoded protein is CASSQEEGNTEAFF.

Comment on this clonotype: The CDR3 ends on some other residue instead of the conserved phenylalanine or tryptophan, so this is likely a read error. This sequence joins TRBV9 and TRBJ2-7; 8 bases line up with TRBD2. Looked up from germline, CDR1 is SGDLS and CDR2 is YYNGEE. V lost 3 bases to trimming and J lost 4 bases; unmatched junction nucleotides: 9. The CDR3 consists of 15 residues. Here the CDR3 DNA reads TGTGCCAGCAGCGAATATAGCGGGAACGGATACGAGCAGTACCTC. It translates to CASSEYSGNGYEQYL.

This clonotype was seen many times. The chain joins TRBV7-2 to TRBJ2-3; maybe TRBD1 (5 bases). This CDR3 region has 15 residues. V lost 4 bases and J 2 bases, leaving 13 bases between the germline ends. The germline V gene has CDR1 SGHTA and CDR2 FQGNSA. CDR3 in DNA: TGTGCCAGCAGCTCCCGACAGATAACCACAGATACGCAGTATTTT. As protein: CASSSRQITTDTQYF. The full variable domain, rest sourced from reference TRBV7-2 and TRBJ2-3, is GAGVSQSPSNKVTEKGKDVELRCDPISGHTALYWYRQSLGQGLEFLIYFQGNSAPDKSGLPSDRFSAERTGGSVSTLTIQRTQQEDSAVYLCASSSRQITTDTQYFGPGTRLTVL.

This clonotype was detected many times. The chain links TRBV18 to TRBJ1-1; D might be TRBD1 (6 bases). V was clipped by 3 bases and J by 1 base, with 9 bases between them. The CDR3 length is 14 residues. CDR1 is KGHSH and CDR2 is LQKENI in the germline V gene. Here the CDR3 reads CASSPRTENTEAFF. The CDR3 region has the DNA TGTGCCAGCTCACCTCGGACAGAGAACACTGAAGCTTTCTTT.

The chain is built from TRBV12-3 or TRBV12-4 and TRBJ1-4, with D perhaps TRBD1 (6 bases). Trimming pared 5 bases from V and 3 bases from J, leaving 16 bases between. CDR3 length equals 16 residues. CDR3 nucleotides: TGTGCCAGCAGTGGGAGCCACAGGGATGCTAATGAAAAACTGTTTTTT. It is translated as CASSGSHRDANEKLFF.

The sample holds a few counts of this clonotype. The chain combines TRBV14 with TRBJ2-4, with 12 positions matching TRBD2. Looked up from germline, CDR1 is SGHDN and CDR2 is FVKESK. The CDR3 runs 16 residues. V lost 0 bases and J lost 7; bases outside the gene matches: 4. The CDR3 DNA reads TGTGCCAGCAGCCAAGATCTTGGGACTAGCGGGAACATTCAGTACTTC. Its protein is CASSQDLGTSGNIQYF.

The chain carries TRBV3-1 and TRBJ2-1, with 13 bases that match TRBD2. The J segment lost 0 bases and the V segment lost 3 bases, leaving 8 bases of the junction unmatched. CDR3 length: 19 residues. Germline loops: CDR1 LGHDT, CDR2 YNNKEL (reference sequence). The CDR3 is CASSQPGLAGRSSYNEQFF. The CDR3 DNA reads as TGTGCCAGCAGCCAGCCGGGACTAGCGGGGCGGAGCTCCTACAATGAGCAGTTCTTC.

This clonotype was seen only a few times. The chain joins TRBV5-1 to TRBJ1-1, with 10 bases matching TRBD1. The CDR3 has 14 amino acids. Germline V gives CDR1 SGHRS, CDR2 YFSETQ. The trim removed 7 bases at V and 4 bases at J, leaving 7 bases unmatched. CDR3 sequence reads: CASAGQGLLTEAFF. DNA for the CDR3: TGCGCCAGCGCGGGACAGGGGCTCCTCACTGAAGCTTTCTTT.

This clonotype was found many times. The chain has TRBV18 and TRBJ2-5; 7 bases match TRBD1. V trimming: 4 bases; J trimming: 5 bases; junction bases outside the gene matches: 16. This CDR3 is built from 17 residues. The germline CDR1 and CDR2 sequences are KGHSH and LQKENI. CDR3 coding DNA: TGTGCCAGCTCACACGAAAGCCGGACAGGAATTTCTGAGACCCAGTACTTC. Amino acids: CASSHESRTGISETQYF.

Details on this clonotype: A much larger clone differs from this one at a single base, so this may be a read error. The chain is built from TRBV7-8 and TRBJ1-6; D perhaps matches TRBD1 (5 bases). The germline CDR1 and CDR2 sequences are SGHVS and FQNEAQ. This CDR3 is built from 14 residues. This CDR3 is CASSLAGVGSPLDF. CDR3 sequence (DNA): TGTGCCAGCAGCTTAGCAGGGGTTGGCTCACCCCTCGACTTT.

This clonotype has only a few counts. The chain recombines TRBV27 with TRBJ1-3; D call uncertain. Trimming removed 6 bases from V and 0 bases from J, with 9 bases in between. Germline loops: CDR1 MNHEY, CDR2 SMNVEV (reference sequence). The CDR3 is made up of 14 amino acids. The CDR3 region is CASRRRSSGNTIYF. CDR3 nucleotides: TGTGCCAGCAGAAGGCGCTCCTCTGGAAACACCATATATTTT.

This clonotype was picked up a small number of times. This sequence joins TRBV27 and TRBJ2-2, with 8 nucleotides matching TRBD2. The germline V gene encodes CDR1 MNHEY and CDR2 SMNVEV (reference sequence). J gave up 4 bases and V 2 bases, and 9 bases lay outside the gene matches. This CDR3 region has 17 residues. The CDR3 loop is CASSLGTGGSTTGELFF. The CDR3 coding sequence is TGTGCCAGCAGTTTAGGCACGGGAGGGAGTACCACCGGGGAGCTGTTTTTT.

This chain uses TRBV19 with TRBJ2-7, with 14 positions matching TRBD2. From germline, CDR1 is LNHDA and CDR2 SQIVND (reference sequence). V dropped 0 bases and J dropped 5; count of bases not matched to a gene: 9. This CDR3 is 18 amino acids long. The CDR3 DNA reads TGTGCCAGTAGTATAGATCCCAGGACTAGCGGGAGGATCCACGAGCAGTACTTC. It translates to CASSIDPRTSGRIHEQYF.